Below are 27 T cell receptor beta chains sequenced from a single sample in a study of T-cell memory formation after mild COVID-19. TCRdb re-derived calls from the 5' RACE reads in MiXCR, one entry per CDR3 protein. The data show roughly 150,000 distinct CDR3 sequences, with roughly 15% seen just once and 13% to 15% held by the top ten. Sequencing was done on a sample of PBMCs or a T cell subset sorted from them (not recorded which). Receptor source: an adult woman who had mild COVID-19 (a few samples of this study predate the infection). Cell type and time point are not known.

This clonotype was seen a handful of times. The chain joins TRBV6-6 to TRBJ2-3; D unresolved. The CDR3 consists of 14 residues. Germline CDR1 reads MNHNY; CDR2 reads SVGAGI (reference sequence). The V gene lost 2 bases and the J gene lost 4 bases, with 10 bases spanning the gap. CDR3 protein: CASSYGVGADTQYF. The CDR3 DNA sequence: TGTGCCAGCAGTTACGGGGTAGGAGCAGATACGCAGTATTTT.

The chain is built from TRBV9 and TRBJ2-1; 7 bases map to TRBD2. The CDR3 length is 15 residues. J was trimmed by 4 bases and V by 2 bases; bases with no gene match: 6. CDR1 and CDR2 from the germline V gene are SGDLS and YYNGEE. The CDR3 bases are TGTGCCAGCAGCGTGAACGGGGGAGGGTACAATGAGCAGTTCTTC. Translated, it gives CASSVNGGGYNEQFF.

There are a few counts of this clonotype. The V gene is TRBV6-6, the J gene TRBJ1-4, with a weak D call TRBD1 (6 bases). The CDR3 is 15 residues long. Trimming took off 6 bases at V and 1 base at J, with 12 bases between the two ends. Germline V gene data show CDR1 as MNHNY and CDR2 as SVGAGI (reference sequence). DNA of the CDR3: TGTGCCAGCAGGACCCGGGGACAAACTAATGAAAAACTGTTTTTT. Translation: CASRTRGQTNEKLFF.

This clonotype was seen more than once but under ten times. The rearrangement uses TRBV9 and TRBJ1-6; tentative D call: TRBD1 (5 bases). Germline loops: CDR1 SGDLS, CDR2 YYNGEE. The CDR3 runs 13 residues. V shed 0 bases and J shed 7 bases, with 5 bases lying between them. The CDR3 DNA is TGTGCCAGCAGCGTAGACAGGAATTCACCCCTCCACTTT. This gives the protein CASSVDRNSPLHF. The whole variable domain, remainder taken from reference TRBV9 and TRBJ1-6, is DSGVTQTPKHLITATGQRVTLRCSPRSGDLSVYWYQQSLDQGLQFLIQYYNGEERAKGNILERFSAQQFPDLHSELNLSSLELGDSALYFCASSVDRNSPLHFGNGTRLTVT.

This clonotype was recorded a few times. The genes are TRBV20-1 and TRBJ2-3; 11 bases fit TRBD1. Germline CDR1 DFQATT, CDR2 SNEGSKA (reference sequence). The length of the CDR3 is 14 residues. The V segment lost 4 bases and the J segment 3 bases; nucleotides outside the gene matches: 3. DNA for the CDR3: TGCAGTGCTACCGGGACAGGGGGGACAGATACGCAGTATTTT. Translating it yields CSATGTGGTDTQYF.

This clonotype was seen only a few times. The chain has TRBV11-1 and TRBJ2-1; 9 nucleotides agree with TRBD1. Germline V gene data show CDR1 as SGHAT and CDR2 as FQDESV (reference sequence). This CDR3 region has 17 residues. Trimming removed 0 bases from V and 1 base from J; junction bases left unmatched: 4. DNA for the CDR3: TGTGCCAGCAGCTTAGCCCCCGGGACAGGGTCCTACAATGAGCAGTTCTTC. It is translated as CASSLAPGTGSYNEQFF.

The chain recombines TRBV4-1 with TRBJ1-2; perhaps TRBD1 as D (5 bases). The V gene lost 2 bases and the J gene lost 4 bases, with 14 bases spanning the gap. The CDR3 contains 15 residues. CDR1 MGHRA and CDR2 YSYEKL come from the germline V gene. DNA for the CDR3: TGCGCCAGCAGCCAACCGGCCGGGGGTCTCTATGGCTACACCTTC. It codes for CASSQPAGGLYGYTF.

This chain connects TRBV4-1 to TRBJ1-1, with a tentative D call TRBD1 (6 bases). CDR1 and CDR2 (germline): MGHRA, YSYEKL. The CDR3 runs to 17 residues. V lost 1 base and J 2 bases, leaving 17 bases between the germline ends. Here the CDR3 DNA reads TGCGCCAGCAGCCAAGTTTTTCAGGGGAGGGGCAACACTGAAGCTTTCTTT. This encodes CASSQVFQGRGNTEAFF.

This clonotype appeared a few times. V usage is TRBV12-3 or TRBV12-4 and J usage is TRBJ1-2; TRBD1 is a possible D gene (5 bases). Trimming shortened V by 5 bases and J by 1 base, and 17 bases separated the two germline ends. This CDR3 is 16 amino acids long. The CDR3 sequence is CASSPSTESVNYGYTF. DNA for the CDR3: TGTGCCAGCAGTCCGTCGACAGAGAGTGTTAACTATGGCTACACCTTC.

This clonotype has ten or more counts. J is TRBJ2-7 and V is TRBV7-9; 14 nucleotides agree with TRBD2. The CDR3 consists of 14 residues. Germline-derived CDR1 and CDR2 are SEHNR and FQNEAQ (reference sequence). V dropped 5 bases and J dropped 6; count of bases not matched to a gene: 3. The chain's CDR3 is CASSAGLAGGEQYF. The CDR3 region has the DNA TGTGCCAGCAGCGCAGGACTAGCGGGGGGCGAGCAGTACTTC.

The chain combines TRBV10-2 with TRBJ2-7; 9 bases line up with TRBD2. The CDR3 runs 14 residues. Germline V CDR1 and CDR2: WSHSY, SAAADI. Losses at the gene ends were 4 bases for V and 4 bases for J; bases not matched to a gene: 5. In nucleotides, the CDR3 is TGCGCCAGCAGTGGAGGACTAGCGTCTTACGAGCAGTACGTC. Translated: CASSGGLASYEQYV.

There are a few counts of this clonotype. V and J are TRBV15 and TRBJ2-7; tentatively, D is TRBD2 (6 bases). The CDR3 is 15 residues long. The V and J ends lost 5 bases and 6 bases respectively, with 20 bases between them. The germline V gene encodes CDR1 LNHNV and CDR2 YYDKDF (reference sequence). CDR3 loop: CATSEVAAGIGEQYF. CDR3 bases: TGTGCCACCAGCGAGGTAGCGGCTGGGATAGGCGAGCAGTACTTC.

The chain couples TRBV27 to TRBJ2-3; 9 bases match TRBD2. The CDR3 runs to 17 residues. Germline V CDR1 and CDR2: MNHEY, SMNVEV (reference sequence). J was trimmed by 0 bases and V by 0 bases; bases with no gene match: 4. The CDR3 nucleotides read TGTGCCAGCAGTTTATCGCTAGCGGGGCTGAGCACAGATACGCAGTATTTT. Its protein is CASSLSLAGLSTDTQYF.

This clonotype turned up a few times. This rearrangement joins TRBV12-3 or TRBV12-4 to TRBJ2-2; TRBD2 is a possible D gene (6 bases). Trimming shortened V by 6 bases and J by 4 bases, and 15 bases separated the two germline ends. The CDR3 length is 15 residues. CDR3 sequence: CASRLRGAATGELFF. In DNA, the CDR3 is TGTGCCAGCAGGCTCCGCGGGGCGGCCACCGGGGAGCTGTTTTTT.

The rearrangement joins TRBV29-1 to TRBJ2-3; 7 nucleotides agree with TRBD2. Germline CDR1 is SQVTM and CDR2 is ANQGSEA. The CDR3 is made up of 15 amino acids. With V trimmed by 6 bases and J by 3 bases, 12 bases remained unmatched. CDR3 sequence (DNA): TGCAGCGTCACCCCGGGCGGGAGTAGAACAGATACGCAGTATTTT. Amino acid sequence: CSVTPGGSRTDTQYF.

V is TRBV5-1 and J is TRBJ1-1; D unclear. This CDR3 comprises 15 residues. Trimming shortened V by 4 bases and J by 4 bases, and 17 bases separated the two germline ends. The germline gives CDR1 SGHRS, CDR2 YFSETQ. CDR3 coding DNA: TGCGCCAGCAGCCCTACCCGGGCAAGGATCACTGAAGCTTTCTTT. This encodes CASSPTRARITEAFF.

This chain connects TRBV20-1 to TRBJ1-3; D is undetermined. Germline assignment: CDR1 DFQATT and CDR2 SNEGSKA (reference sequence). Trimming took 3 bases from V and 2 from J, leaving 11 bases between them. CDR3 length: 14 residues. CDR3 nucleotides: TGCAGTGCTAGGTTCGGCCTGACTGGAAACACCATATATTTT. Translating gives CSARFGLTGNTIYF.

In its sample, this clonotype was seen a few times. The CDR3 loop reads CASSLPSGTGQRSTQYF. Written as DNA, the CDR3 is TGTGCCAGCAGCTTACCATCCGGTACGGGACAAAGGTCTACCCAGTACTTC. V gene TRBV7-2 combines with J gene TRBJ2-5, with a tentative D call TRBD1 (6 bases). The CDR3 runs 17 residues. The V gene's germline CDR1 is SGHTA and CDR2 FQGNSA. The V and J ends lost 2 bases and 8 bases respectively, with 24 bases between them.

In DNA form, the CDR3 reads TGTGCCAGCCTTCTTACGGGGTCGCATGGCTACACCTTC. Its translation is CASLLTGSHGYTF. V and J are TRBV7-9 and TRBJ1-2; D is unclear. Germline V lookup: CDR1 SEHNR, CDR2 FQNEAQ (reference sequence). V lost 8 bases, J lost 6 bases, and 16 bases lay in between. The length of the CDR3 is 13 residues.

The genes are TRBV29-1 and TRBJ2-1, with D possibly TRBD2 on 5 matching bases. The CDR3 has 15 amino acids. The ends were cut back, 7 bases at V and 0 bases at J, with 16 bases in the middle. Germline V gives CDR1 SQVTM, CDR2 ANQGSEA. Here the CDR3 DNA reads TGCAGCGCGAAACGGACGGGGAGCTCCTACAATGAGCAGTTCTTC. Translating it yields CSAKRTGSSYNEQFF.

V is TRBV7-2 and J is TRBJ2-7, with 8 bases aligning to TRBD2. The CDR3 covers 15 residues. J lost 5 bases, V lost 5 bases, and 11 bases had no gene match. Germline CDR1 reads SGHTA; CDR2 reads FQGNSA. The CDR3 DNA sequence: TGTGCCAGCAGCCCCCCGGGGGGGGCGATCCACGAGCAGTACTTC. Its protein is CASSPPGGAIHEQYF.

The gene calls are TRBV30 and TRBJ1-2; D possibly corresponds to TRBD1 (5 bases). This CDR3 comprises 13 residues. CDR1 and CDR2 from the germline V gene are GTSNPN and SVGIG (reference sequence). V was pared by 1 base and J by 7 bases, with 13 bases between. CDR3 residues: CAWSEGTHTGYTF. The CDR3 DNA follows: TGTGCCTGGAGTGAGGGGACCCACACTGGCTACACCTTC.

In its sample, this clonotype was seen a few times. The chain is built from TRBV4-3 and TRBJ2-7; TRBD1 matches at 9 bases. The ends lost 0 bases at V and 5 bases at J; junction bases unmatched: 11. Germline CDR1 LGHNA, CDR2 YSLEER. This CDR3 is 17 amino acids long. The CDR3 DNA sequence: TGCGCCAGCAGCCAAGATTTATACTTGACAGGGGGGGACGAGCAGTACTTC. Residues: CASSQDLYLTGGDEQYF.

The CDR3 region has the DNA TGTGCCAGCAGTTCGGACAGGGGGGGAGGCTACACCTTC. Its translation is CASSSDRGGGYTF. This chain links TRBV6-5 with TRBJ1-2, with 10 bases matching TRBD1. The CDR3 contains 13 residues. Germline assignment: CDR1 MNHEY and CDR2 SVGAGI. Losses at the gene ends were 4 bases for V and 8 bases for J; bases not matched to a gene: 4.

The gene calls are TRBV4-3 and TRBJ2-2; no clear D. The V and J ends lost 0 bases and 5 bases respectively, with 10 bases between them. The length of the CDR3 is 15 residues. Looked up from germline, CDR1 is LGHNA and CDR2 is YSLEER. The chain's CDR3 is CASSQEGRRTGELFF. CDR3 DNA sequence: TGCGCCAGCAGCCAAGAAGGACGTAGAACCGGGGAGCTGTTTTTT.

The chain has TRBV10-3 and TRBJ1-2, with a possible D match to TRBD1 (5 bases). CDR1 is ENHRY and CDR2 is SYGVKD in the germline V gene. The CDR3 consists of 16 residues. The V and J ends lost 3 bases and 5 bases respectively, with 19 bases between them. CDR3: CAISDHDPGRRYGYTF. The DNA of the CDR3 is TGTGCCATCAGTGATCACGATCCGGGACGGAGATATGGCTACACCTTC.

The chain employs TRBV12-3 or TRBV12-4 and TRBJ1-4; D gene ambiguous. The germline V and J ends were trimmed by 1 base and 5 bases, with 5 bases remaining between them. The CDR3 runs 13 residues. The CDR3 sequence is CASSLEENEKLFF. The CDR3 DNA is TGTGCCAGCAGTTTAGAAGAGAATGAAAAACTGTTTTTT.